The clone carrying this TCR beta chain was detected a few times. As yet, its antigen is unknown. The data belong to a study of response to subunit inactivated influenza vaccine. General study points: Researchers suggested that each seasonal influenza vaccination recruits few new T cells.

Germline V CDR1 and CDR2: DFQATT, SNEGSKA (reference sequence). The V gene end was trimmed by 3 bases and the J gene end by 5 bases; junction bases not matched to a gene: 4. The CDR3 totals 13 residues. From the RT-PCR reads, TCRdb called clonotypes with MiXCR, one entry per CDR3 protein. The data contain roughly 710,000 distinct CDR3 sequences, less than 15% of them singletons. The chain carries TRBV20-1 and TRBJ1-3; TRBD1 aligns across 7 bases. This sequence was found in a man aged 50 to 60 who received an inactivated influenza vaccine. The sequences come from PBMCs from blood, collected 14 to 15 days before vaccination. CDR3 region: CSASEGQRNTIYF. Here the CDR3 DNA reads TGCAGTGCTAGTGAGGGACAGAGAAACACCATATATTTT.